Listed below are T cell receptor beta chains from one sample, sequenced in a study of cytomegalovirus exposure and HLA in healthy donors. Assay used: immunoSEQ multiplex PCR; TCRdb lists only in-frame clones, some missing. Counted here are 55,000 to 65,000 clones, approximately 83% occurring once; the ten biggest clones make up about 1.6%. The source material was PBMCs. The receptors derive from a human donor in good health. CDR3s include the opening cysteine and the closing phenylalanine or tryptophan. The order of the fields is CDR3 DNA, CDR3 protein, J gene, CDR3 length, V gene, clone size, D gene. D genes are given only for firm matches. The size entry is marked missing in some rows and otherwise reads once, few, many or a size class.

DNA: TGTGCCAGCAGCCCCTCCCGCGGGACAGTGGGCGAGCAGTACTTC
CDR3: CASSPSRGTVGEQYF
J: TRBJ2-7
length: 15
V: TRBV11-2
size: few
D: NA

DNA: TGTGCCAGCAGTGAAGGAGCCTCTGGGGCCAACGTCCTGACTTTC
CDR3: CASSEGASGANVLTF
J: TRBJ2-6
length: 15
V: TRBV6-1
size: NA
D: NA

DNA: TGTGCCAGCAGCCAGGACTTAGCCAAAAACATTCAGTACTTC
CDR3: CASSQDLAKNIQYF
J: TRBJ2-4
length: 14
V: TRBV6-1
size: NA
D: NA

DNA: TGTGCCAGCAGCGCAAGACCCGGGACAGGGGGTTCGGAGACCCAGTACTTC
CDR3: CASSARPGTGGSETQYF
J: TRBJ2-5
length: 17
V: TRBV9
size: NA
D: TRBD1

DNA: TGTGCCAGCAGCGTAGACACGAATTCACCCCTCCACTTT
CDR3: CASSVDTNSPLHF
J: TRBJ1-6
length: 13
V: TRBV9
size: NA
D: NA

DNA: TGTGCCAGCAGCTTAGTAGGACTAGCGGGAGATGGCGATGAGCAGTTCTTC
CDR3: CASSLVGLAGDGDEQFF
J: TRBJ2-1
length: 17
V: TRBV7-2
size: NA
D: TRBD2

DNA: TGTGCCAGCAGTTACGGGACAGACACTGAAGCTTTCTTT
CDR3: CASSYGTDTEAFF
J: TRBJ1-1
length: 13
V: TRBV6-5
size: once
D: TRBD1

DNA: TGTGCCAGCAGTTTACTAGCGGGAGGGTCAGATACGCAGTATTTT
CDR3: CASSLLAGGSDTQYF
J: TRBJ2-3
length: 15
V: TRBV6-5
size: few
D: TRBD2

DNA: TGTGCCAGCTCACCAGGGGACAGGCTTGGCTACACCTTC
CDR3: CASSPGDRLGYTF
J: TRBJ1-2
length: 13
V: TRBV18
size: NA
D: TRBD1

DNA: TGTGCCAGCAACCCTAGCGGGAGGTCCTACAATGAGCAGTTCTTC
CDR3: CASNPSGRSYNEQFF
J: TRBJ2-1
length: 15
V: TRBV9
size: NA
D: TRBD2

DNA: TGCGCCAGCAGCCAAGCCGGCGGGGTGAGCGGGGAGCTGTTTTTT
CDR3: CASSQAGGVSGELFF
J: TRBJ2-2
length: 15
V: TRBV4-1
size: NA
D: NA

DNA: TGTGCCACCAGCCCGAGGTTAAACACCGGGGAGCTGTTTTTT
CDR3: CATSPRLNTGELFF
J: TRBJ2-2
length: 14
V: TRBV15
size: NA
D: NA

DNA: TGTGCCAGCAGTTTAGACCAGGGGCGGAATACGCAGTATTTT
CDR3: CASSLDQGRNTQYF
J: TRBJ2-3
length: 14
V: TRBV27
size: few
D: NA

DNA: TGCAGCGTTGGATTGGGACAGCCGCGCGTGGAGCAGTACTTC
CDR3: CSVGLGQPRVEQYF
J: TRBJ2-7
length: 14
V: TRBV29-1
size: NA
D: TRBD1

DNA: TGTGCCAGCAGTGAACCTGACAGGGGGCTAACCCCGCAGTATTTT
CDR3: CASSEPDRGLTPQYF
J: TRBJ2-3
length: 15
V: TRBV25-1
size: NA
D: TRBD1

DNA: TGTGCCAGCAGCTTAGGGGGCGATCCGGGGTACGAGCAGTACTTC
CDR3: CASSLGGDPGYEQYF
J: TRBJ2-7
length: 15
V: TRBV13
size: NA
D: NA

DNA: TGTGCCAGTAGTTACACAGGGCTCCCTCATTCCGAGCAGTACTTC
CDR3: CASSYTGLPHSEQYF
J: TRBJ2-7
length: 15
V: TRBV19
size: NA
D: NA

DNA: TGCGCCAGCAGCCAAGATCGGCGGAACTATGGCTACACCTTC
CDR3: CASSQDRRNYGYTF
J: TRBJ1-2
length: 14
V: TRBV4-3
size: few
D: NA

DNA: TGTGCCAGCAGCCTCCCGACTAGCGGGGACACAGATACGCAGTATTTT
CDR3: CASSLPTSGDTDTQYF
J: TRBJ2-3
length: 16
V: TRBV7-8
size: NA
D: TRBD2

DNA: TGTGCCAGCAGCGTAGCCCCCTCGGGTACCTACGAGCAGTACTTC
CDR3: CASSVAPSGTYEQYF
J: TRBJ2-7
length: 15
V: TRBV9
size: once
D: NA

DNA: TGTGCCTGGAGTGGGGGGGAAAATCAGCCCCAGCATTTT
CDR3: CAWSGGENQPQHF
J: TRBJ1-5
length: 13
V: TRBV30
size: NA
D: NA

DNA: TGTGCCACCAGCAGAGGCGCTTGGGGGCCTAGCACAGATACGCAGTATTTT
CDR3: CATSRGAWGPSTDTQYF
J: TRBJ2-3
length: 17
V: TRBV15
size: NA
D: NA

DNA: TGTGCCAGCAGTTCCGGACAGGGGGGCAATCAGCCCCAGCATTTT
CDR3: CASSSGQGGNQPQHF
J: TRBJ1-5
length: 15
V: TRBV6-5
size: NA
D: TRBD1

DNA: TGTGCCAGCAGGACGGACAGGGCGTCCTTTGGAAACACCATATATTTT
CDR3: CASRTDRASFGNTIYF
J: TRBJ1-3
length: 16
V: TRBV5-5
size: NA
D: TRBD1

DNA: TGTGCCAGTAGTATGATTGGCATTAGGGGGAACACCGGGGAGCTGTTTTTT
CDR3: CASSMIGIRGNTGELFF
J: TRBJ2-2
length: 17
V: TRBV19
size: NA
D: NA

DNA: TGTGCCAGTAGTCTCCGAGACAGGGCAGGTGGCTACACCTTC
CDR3: CASSLRDRAGGYTF
J: TRBJ1-2
length: 14
V: TRBV19
size: NA
D: TRBD1

DNA: TGTGCCAGCAGTGTGGAGGGTTGGAATGAGCAGTTCTTC
CDR3: CASSVEGWNEQFF
J: TRBJ2-1
length: 13
V: TRBV2
size: NA
D: NA

DNA: TGCGCCAGCAGCTTAGCACCCCAAGAGACCCAGTACTTC
CDR3: CASSLAPQETQYF
J: TRBJ2-5
length: 13
V: TRBV5-1
size: few
D: NA

DNA: TGCGCCAGCAGTTCGGGACAGGGGGCGTGGAATGAGCAGTTCTTC
CDR3: CASSSGQGAWNEQFF
J: TRBJ2-1
length: 15
V: TRBV5-1
size: NA
D: TRBD1

DNA: TGTGCCAGCAGCAATACAGGATTATTAGAGACCCAGTACTTC
CDR3: CASSNTGLLETQYF
J: TRBJ2-5
length: 14
V: TRBV7-6
size: NA
D: NA

DNA: TGCGCCAGCAGCTCAAGGGGTAGCGGTTGGGCAGATACGCAGTATTTT
CDR3: CASSSRGSGWADTQYF
J: TRBJ2-3
length: 16
V: TRBV4-3
size: NA
D: NA

DNA: TGTGCCAGCAGCTCCAGGGGGGACGGCTCCTACGAGCAGTACTTC
CDR3: CASSSRGDGSYEQYF
J: TRBJ2-7
length: 15
V: TRBV13
size: NA
D: NA

DNA: TGTGCCAGCAGCTTAGGTCGGGATTCACCCCTCCACTTT
CDR3: CASSLGRDSPLHF
J: TRBJ1-6
length: 13
V: TRBV7-2
size: NA
D: NA

DNA: TGTGCCAGCAGGACTACCGGGACAGCCCTAGGCACTGAAGCTTTCTTT
CDR3: CASRTTGTALGTEAFF
J: TRBJ1-1
length: 16
V: TRBV13
size: NA
D: TRBD1

DNA: TGTGCCAGCAGTTTACCGGGAGCTTGGGAGCAGTACTTC
CDR3: CASSLPGAWEQYF
J: TRBJ2-7
length: 13
V: TRBV28
size: NA
D: NA

DNA: TGTGCCAGCAGCTTAGCCTTTGCGGGGGGTCTAATCCAAGAGACCCAGTACTTC
CDR3: CASSLAFAGGLIQETQYF
J: TRBJ2-5
length: 18
V: TRBV7-8
size: few
D: TRBD2

DNA: TGTGCCAGCAGTACAACGACAGGGGCAGGGACTGAAGCTTTCTTT
CDR3: CASSTTTGAGTEAFF
J: TRBJ1-1
length: 15
V: TRBV6-6
size: NA
D: TRBD1

DNA: TGTGCCAGCAGCTTGGATATGCGGGGGGGACTCACAGATACGCAGTATTTT
CDR3: CASSLDMRGGLTDTQYF
J: TRBJ2-3
length: 17
V: TRBV5-4
size: NA
D: TRBD2

DNA: TGTGCCAGCAGCTTGGGACAGGGGGCCGAGCCCCAGCATTTT
CDR3: CASSLGQGAEPQHF
J: TRBJ1-5
length: 14
V: TRBV5-5
size: NA
D: TRBD1

DNA: TGTGCCAGCAGCATAGGACAGTCCTCGGCTTTCTTT
CDR3: CASSIGQSSAFF
J: TRBJ1-1
length: 12
V: TRBV5-6
size: NA
D: NA

DNA: TGTGCCATCCTACCTGAGGGTATGAACACTGAAGCTTTCTTT
CDR3: CAILPEGMNTEAFF
J: TRBJ1-1
length: 14
V: TRBV10-3
size: NA
D: NA

DNA: TGTGCCAGCAGCCATCAGGGTGAAAAACTGTTTTTT
CDR3: CASSHQGEKLFF
J: TRBJ1-4
length: 12
V: TRBV5-6
size: NA
D: NA

DNA: TGTGCCAGCAGCGGCCCCTGGACAGGCAGTACTTCACCCCTCCACTTT
CDR3: CASSGPWTGSTSPLHF
J: TRBJ1-6
length: 16
V: TRBV9
size: NA
D: TRBD1

DNA: TGCGCCAGCAGCGGGGGGACCAATTACAATGAGCAGTTCTTC
CDR3: CASSGGTNYNEQFF
J: TRBJ2-1
length: 14
V: TRBV5-1
size: NA
D: NA

DNA: TGTGCCAGCAGGGGACAGGGGGAAGAGACCCAGTACTTC
CDR3: CASRGQGEETQYF
J: TRBJ2-5
length: 13
V: TRBV28
size: NA
D: TRBD1

DNA: TGCAGCGTCGAAACAGGGCTCTCTGGAAACACCATATATTTT
CDR3: CSVETGLSGNTIYF
J: TRBJ1-3
length: 14
V: TRBV29-1
size: NA
D: NA

DNA: TGCAGCGTTGGGTGGGTCCCGGGGGAGACCCAGTACTTC
CDR3: CSVGWVPGETQYF
J: TRBJ2-5
length: 13
V: TRBV29-1
size: NA
D: NA

DNA: TGTGCCAGCAGCCCACTCCCTCGACTAGCTCGGGGAGAGACCCAGTACTTC
CDR3: CASSPLPRLARGETQYF
J: TRBJ2-5
length: 17
V: TRBV28
size: NA
D: TRBD2

DNA: TGTGCCAGCAGCTCCTACCCCGGGGATACGCAGTATTTT
CDR3: CASSSYPGDTQYF
J: TRBJ2-3
length: 13
V: TRBV9
size: NA
D: NA

DNA: TGTGCTAGCAGCCAGAGCGGGGGAGACTACAATGAGCAGTTCTTC
CDR3: CASSQSGGDYNEQFF
J: TRBJ2-1
length: 15
V: TRBV7-7
size: NA
D: TRBD2

DNA: TGTGCCAGCAGAGGGCGTGGGACACAGTATGGCTGCACCTTC
CDR3: CASRGRGTQYGCTF
J: TRBJ1-2
length: 14
V: TRBV6-5
size: NA
D: NA

DNA: TGTGCCAGCAGTGTGGACAGGGGGCCTGAAGCTTTCTTT
CDR3: CASSVDRGPEAFF
J: TRBJ1-1
length: 13
V: TRBV27
size: few
D: TRBD1

DNA: TGCGCCAGCAGCTTGGGGACAGGGTCCAATCAGCCCCAGCATTTT
CDR3: CASSLGTGSNQPQHF
J: TRBJ1-5
length: 15
V: TRBV5-1
size: few
D: TRBD1

DNA: TGTGCCAGCAGCGCCGGAGGGGAGCAGTACTTC
CDR3: CASSAGGEQYF
J: TRBJ2-7
length: 11
V: TRBV7-3
size: once
D: NA

DNA: TGTGCCAGCAGTTTCTTCCAGGGGGCTTTGGACGAGCAGTACTTC
CDR3: CASSFFQGALDEQYF
J: TRBJ2-7
length: 15
V: TRBV27
size: NA
D: TRBD1

DNA: TGTGCCAGCAGCCCTTCCGGGGGAGATGGCTACACCTTC
CDR3: CASSPSGGDGYTF
J: TRBJ1-2
length: 13
V: TRBV7-3
size: once
D: NA

DNA: TGCGCCAGCAGTGAGTCGACTAGCGGGGGGAATGAGCAGTTCTTC
CDR3: CASSESTSGGNEQFF
J: TRBJ2-1
length: 15
V: TRBV10-1
size: NA
D: TRBD2

DNA: TGTGCCAGCAGCTTTAGGGGGGGCTCGAACACTGAAGCTTTCTTT
CDR3: CASSFRGGSNTEAFF
J: TRBJ1-1
length: 15
V: TRBV11-2
size: NA
D: NA

DNA: TGCGCCAGCAGCCCGACAGGGCGCACAGATACGCAGTATTTT
CDR3: CASSPTGRTDTQYF
J: TRBJ2-3
length: 14
V: TRBV4-3
size: NA
D: TRBD1

DNA: TGTGCCAGCAGCCCCACAGGGGTGGTCGGGGAGCTGTTTTTT
CDR3: CASSPTGVVGELFF
J: TRBJ2-2
length: 14
V: TRBV7-2
size: once
D: TRBD1